This T cell receptor beta chain derives from a study of T cells in Graves' hyperthyroidism and ophthalmopathy. Study outcomes and limitations: Most thyroid clonotypes expanded above 0.001 were also detected in blood. For ophthalmopathy, model prediction preceded onset by a median about 6 months.

Participants, patients aged 18 to 65, had newly diagnosed hyperthyroidism with a duration under 2 months. Used for diagnoses were clinical symptoms, serum thyroxine and TRAb, thyroid ultrasound and orbital computed tomography. V was trimmed by 6 bases and J by 9 bases, leaving 12 bases between them. This CDR3 has 12 residues. From RNA transcripts, TCR beta CDR3 regions were amplified. RT-PCR in the first round (using the HTBI primer set) targeted the TCR CDR3. TCRdb independently ran MiXCR on the multiplex PCR reads; one entry per CDR3 protein. This sample yields 340,000 or so distinct CDR3 sequences, of which over 20% are seen a single time; 50% belongs to the top ten. Many counts were recorded for this clonotype. Its antigen remains unknown.

Sequenced material: blood. The sequence was obtained from a woman aged 45-65 years with Graves' hyperthyroidism. The V gene is TRBV12-3 or TRBV12-4, the J gene TRBJ2-1; D remains ambiguous. The DNA for the CDR3 is TGTGCCAGCAGCAGCCCGCCGGGTGAGCAGTTCTTC. Amino acids: CASSSPPGEQFF.